This T cell receptor beta chain was sequenced in a study of CD8+ T cells in alopecia areata. The table lists this clone with a few counts. Its antigen is not known. The gene symbols are mouse symbols. The read gets to within 4 residues of the CDR3 end, and the germline J gene fills in the rest. J lost 2 bases, V lost 0 bases, and 0 bases had no gene match. The CDR3 has 14 amino acids. Germline V gene data show CDR1 as SGHSN and CDR2 as HYEKVE. Points from the study as a whole: Alphabeta T cells residing in normal skin are also sequenced in scalp samples.

Researchers sorted pooled cutaneous lymph node cells on the basis of CD4, CD8alpha, NKG2D, NKG2ACE and other markers. Extraction and reverse transcription of RNA yielded cDNA as the sequencing template. Profiled with immunoSEQ multiplex PCR; TCRdb holds only in-frame clones, not every one. The data show 200,000 to 300,000 clones, none appearing only once, with 0.9% to 1.5% held by the ten largest. This chain joins TRBV12-1 and TRBJ2-4, with 8 bases identical to TRBD2. This TCR was sampled from a C3H/HeJ mouse with alopecia areata. The strain is characterized by the MHC haplotype H2-k. Specimen: CD4+ T cells sorted from a lymph node. CDR3 sequence reads: CASSLGGAQNTLYF. The part of the CDR3 DNA that was read is TGTGCCAGCTCTCTCGGGGGGGCTCAAAAC.